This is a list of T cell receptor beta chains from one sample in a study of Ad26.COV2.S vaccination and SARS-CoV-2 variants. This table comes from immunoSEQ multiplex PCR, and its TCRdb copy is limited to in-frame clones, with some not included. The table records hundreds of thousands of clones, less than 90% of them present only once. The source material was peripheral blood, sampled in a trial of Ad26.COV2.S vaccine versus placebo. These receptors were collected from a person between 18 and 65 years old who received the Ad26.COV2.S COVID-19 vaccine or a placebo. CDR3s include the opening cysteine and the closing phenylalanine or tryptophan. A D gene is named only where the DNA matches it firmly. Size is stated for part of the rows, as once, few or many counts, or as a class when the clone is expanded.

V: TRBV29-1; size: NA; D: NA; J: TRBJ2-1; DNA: TGCAGCGGATTAGGGGACAATGAGCAGTTCTTC; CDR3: CSGLGDNEQFF
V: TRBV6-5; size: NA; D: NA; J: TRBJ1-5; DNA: TGTGCCAGCAGTTCCGGGGGTGGCAATCAGCCCCAGCATTTT; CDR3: CASSSGGGNQPQHF
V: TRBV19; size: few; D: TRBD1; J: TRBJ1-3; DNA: TGTGCCAGTAGTCTCCTAACGGGACAGGTTGGAAACACCATATATTTT; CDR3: CASSLLTGQVGNTIYF
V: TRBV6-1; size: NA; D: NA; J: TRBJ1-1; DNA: TGTGCCAGCAGCCTCTACAGCAACCTGAACACTGAAGCTTTCTTT; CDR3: CASSLYSNLNTEAFF
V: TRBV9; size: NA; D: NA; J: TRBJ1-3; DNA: TGTGCCAGCAGCATTAGAGGAGATGGCTCTGGAAACACCATATATTTT; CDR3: CASSIRGDGSGNTIYF
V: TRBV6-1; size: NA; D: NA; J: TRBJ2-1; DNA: TGTGCCAGCAGTGAAGCGGGTCGAGAACCGGTCTTC; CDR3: CASSEAGREPVF
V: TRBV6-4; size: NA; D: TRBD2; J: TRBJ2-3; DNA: TGTGCCAGCAGTAAACTAGCGGGAGCGGATACGCAGTATTTT; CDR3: CASSKLAGADTQYF
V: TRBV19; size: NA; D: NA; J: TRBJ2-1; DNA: TGTGCCAGTAGTGCCAGACTCTCCTACAATGAGCAGTTCTTC; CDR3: CASSARLSYNEQFF
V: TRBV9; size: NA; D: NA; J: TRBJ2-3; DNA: TGTGCCAGCAGCGTCGGGGGAGCCCATGATACGCAGTATTTT; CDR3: CASSVGGAHDTQYF
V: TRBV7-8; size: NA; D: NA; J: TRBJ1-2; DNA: TGTGCCAGCAGCTTCCGACAGGATCCCTATGGCTACACCTTC; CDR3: CASSFRQDPYGYTF
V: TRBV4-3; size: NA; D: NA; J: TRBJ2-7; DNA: TGCGCCAGCAGCCAAGGAGTTAGCGGTTACTCCTACGAGCAGTACTTC; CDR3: CASSQGVSGYSYEQYF
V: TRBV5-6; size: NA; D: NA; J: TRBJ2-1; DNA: TGTGCCAGCAGCAAACCCCCACAGCGACCCTCCTACAATGAGCAGTTCTTC; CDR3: CASSKPPQRPSYNEQFF
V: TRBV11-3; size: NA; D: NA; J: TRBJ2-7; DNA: TGTGCCAGCAGCTTGGGACATACCTACGAGCAGTACTTC; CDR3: CASSLGHTYEQYF
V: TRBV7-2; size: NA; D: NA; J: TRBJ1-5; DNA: TGTGCCAGCAGCTTAGGAGGCGGGAATCAGCCCCAGCATTTT; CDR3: CASSLGGGNQPQHF
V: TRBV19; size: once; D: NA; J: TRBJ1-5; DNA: TGTGCCAGTAGTCCAGGGAGGAGCAATCAGCCCCAGCATTTT; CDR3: CASSPGRSNQPQHF
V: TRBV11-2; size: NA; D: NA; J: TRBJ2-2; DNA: TGTGCCAGCAGCCTCAATCCGAACACCGGGGAGCTGTTTTTT; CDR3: CASSLNPNTGELFF
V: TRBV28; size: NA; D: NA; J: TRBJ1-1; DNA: TGTGCCAGCTTGACCTCCTCCGGGGGAACTGAAGCTTTCTTT; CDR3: CASLTSSGGTEAFF
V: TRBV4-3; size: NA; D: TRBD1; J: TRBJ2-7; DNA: TGCGCCAGCAGCCAAGGTGTATGGACAGGCTCCTACGAGCAGTACTTC; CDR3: CASSQGVWTGSYEQYF
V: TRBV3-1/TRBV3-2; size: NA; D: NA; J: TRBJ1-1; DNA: TGTGCCAGCAGCCAACTCCCGGACACTGAAGCTTTCTTT; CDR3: CASSQLPDTEAFF
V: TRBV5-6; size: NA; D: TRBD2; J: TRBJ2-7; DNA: TGTGCCAGCAGCTCTCCCGGGGTTGGCGGGAGGGTGTTC; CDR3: CASSSPGVGGRVF
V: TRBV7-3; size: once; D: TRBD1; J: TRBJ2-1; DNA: TGTGCCAGCAGCCCTCTCCGGGACAGAATTGCCTACAATGAGCAGTTCTTC; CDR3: CASSPLRDRIAYNEQFF
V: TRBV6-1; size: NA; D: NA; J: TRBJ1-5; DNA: TGTGCCAGCAGTGAAGCGCTTTCCGGGGGACTTAGCAATCAGCCCCAGCATTTT; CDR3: CASSEALSGGLSNQPQHF
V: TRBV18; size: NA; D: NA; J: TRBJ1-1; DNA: TGTGCCAGCTCACCACCGGCTGCGAACACTGAAGCTTTCTTT; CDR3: CASSPPAANTEAFF
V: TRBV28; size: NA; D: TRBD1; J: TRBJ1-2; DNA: TGTGCCAGCAGCGAGACAGGGTCTTATGGCTACACCTTC; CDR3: CASSETGSYGYTF
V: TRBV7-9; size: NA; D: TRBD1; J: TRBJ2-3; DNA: TGTGCCAGCAGCTCGGACAGGGGCACAGATACGCAGTATTTT; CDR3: CASSSDRGTDTQYF
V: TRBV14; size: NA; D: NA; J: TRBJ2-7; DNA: TGTGCCAGCAGCCATGCGGACCGGTACTACGAGCAGTACTTC; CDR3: CASSHADRYYEQYF
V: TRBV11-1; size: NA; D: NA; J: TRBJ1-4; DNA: TGTGCCAGCAGCTTGTGGGGGGACGGAAAACTGTTTTTT; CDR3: CASSLWGDGKLFF
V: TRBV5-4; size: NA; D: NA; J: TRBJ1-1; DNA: TGTGCCAGCAGCTTGGTTACAGCGGAGATGAACACTGAAGCTTTCTTT; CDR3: CASSLVTAEMNTEAFF
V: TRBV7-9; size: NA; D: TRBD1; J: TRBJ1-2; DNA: TGTGCCAGCAGCTCCCGGACAGGGGTGGATGGCTACACCTTC; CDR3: CASSSRTGVDGYTF
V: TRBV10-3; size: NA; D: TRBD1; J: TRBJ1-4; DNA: TGTGCCATCAGCTCGGGACAGGGGGCATTCAGTGAAAAACTGTTTTTT; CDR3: CAISSGQGAFSEKLFF
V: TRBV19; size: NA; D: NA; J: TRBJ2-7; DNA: TGTGCCACGAGGGTGTTCGCTTCAGGAGGGGTTATCTACGAGCAGTACTTC; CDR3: CATRVFASGGVIYEQYF
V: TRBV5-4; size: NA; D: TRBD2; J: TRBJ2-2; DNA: TGTGCCAGCAGCTTGGGTAGCGGGAGGAACACCGGGGAGCTGTTTTTT; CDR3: CASSLGSGRNTGELFF
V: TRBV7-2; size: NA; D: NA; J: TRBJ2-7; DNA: TGTGCCAGCAGCTTAGATGTCAGTCTAGCGTCCTACGAGCAGTACTTC; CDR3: CASSLDVSLASYEQYF
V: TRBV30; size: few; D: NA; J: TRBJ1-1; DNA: TGTGCCTGGGATCGAATTGAAGCTTTCTTT; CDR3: CAWDRIEAFF
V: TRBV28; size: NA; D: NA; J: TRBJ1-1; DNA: TGTGCCAGCAGTCAGCAGGCAATGAACACTGAAGCTTTCTTT; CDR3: CASSQQAMNTEAFF
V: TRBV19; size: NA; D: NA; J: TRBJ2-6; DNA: TGTGCCAGTAGTATTATGACAGGATCTGGGGCCAACGTCCTGACTTTC; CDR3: CASSIMTGSGANVLTF
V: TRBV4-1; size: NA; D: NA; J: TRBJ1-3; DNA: TGCGCCAGCAGCCAAGATGAGGGTACTGGAAACACCATATATTTT; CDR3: CASSQDEGTGNTIYF